The 18 T cell receptor beta chains listed next were all sequenced from one sample in a study of long-term antiretroviral therapy in people with HIV. An immunoSEQ assay, version v3.0, was performed at survey level. Measured with immunoSEQ multiplex PCR; TCRdb has only the in-frame clones, and not every one. The sample shows over 20,000 clones, approximately 84% of them seen only once. Sample: unsorted PBMCs, taken 0.5 years after starting antiretroviral therapy. The receptors were gathered from a man in his late teens or twenties with HIV.

This clone showed up just a few times. V usage is TRBV27 and J usage is TRBJ2-7, with 7 bases lining up with TRBD1. The V gene's germline CDR1 is MNHEY and CDR2 SMNVEV (reference sequence). J gave up 5 bases and V 0 bases, and 7 bases lay outside the gene matches. The CDR3 runs 15 residues. CDR3 residues: CASSLSETGSHEQYF. In nucleotides, the CDR3 is TGTGCCAGCAGTTTATCGGAGACAGGGTCACACGAGCAGTACTTC.

The chain is built from TRBV11-2 and TRBJ1-4; D might be TRBD1 (5 bases). V dropped 1 base and J dropped 13 bases, with 22 bases sitting between them. Germline V lookup: CDR1 SGHAT, CDR2 FQNNGV. The CDR3 is made up of 16 amino acids. This chain's CDR3 is CASSLGRPPPRGGLFF. The DNA of the CDR3 is TGTGCCAGCAGCTTAGGAAGGCCCCCACCCCGCGGGGGACTGTTTTTT.

This chain joins TRBV28 and TRBJ2-5; the D gene is possibly TRBD1 (5 bases). Germline loops: CDR1 MDHEN, CDR2 SYDVKM. The V and J ends lost 6 bases and 5 bases respectively, with 16 bases between them. The CDR3 spans 14 residues. CDR3 in amino acids: CASSPPPGWETQYF. DNA of the CDR3: TGTGCCAGCAGCCCTCCCCCAGGGTGGGAGACCCAGTACTTC.

The V and J genes are TRBV5-4 and TRBJ2-7, with 9 bases fitting TRBD2. The CDR3 is 14 amino acids. The V gene's germline CDR1 is SGHNT and CDR2 YYREEE (reference sequence). V shed 6 bases and J 1 base; nucleotides not matched to a gene: 5. This CDR3 reads CASMKTSGSYEQYF. CDR3 nucleotides: TGTGCCAGCATGAAGACTAGCGGTTCCTACGAGCAGTACTTC.

The genes are TRBV7-9 and TRBJ1-2; D call uncertain. The CDR3 sequence is 12 residues long. V was cut by 3 bases and J by 8 bases, with 10 bases left in between. Germline CDR1 and CDR2: SEHNR and FQNEAQ (reference sequence). The CDR3 bases are TGTGCCAGCAGCTTGATGGGAAGCGGCTACACCTTC. This encodes CASSLMGSGYTF.

This clone was picked up one time. CDR3 sequence (DNA): TGCGCCAGCAGCTTGGCGACTAGCGGGAGCGAGCAGTACTTC. Translation: CASSLATSGSEQYF. The chain links TRBV5-1 to TRBJ2-7; 12 positions agree with TRBD2. Germline V lookup: CDR1 SGHRS, CDR2 YFSETQ. The length of the CDR3 is 14 residues. Trimming removed 0 bases from V and 6 bases from J; junction bases left unmatched: 1. Full variable domain (remainder filled in from reference TRBV5-1 and TRBJ2-7): KAGVTQTPRYLIKTRGQQVTLSCSPISGHRSVSWYQQTPGQGLQFLFEYFSETQRNKGNFPGRFSGRQFSNSRSEMNVSTLELGDSALYLCASSLATSGSEQYFGPGTRLTVT.

This clone was seen a handful of times. This chain joins TRBV7-9 and TRBJ1-6; tentatively, D is TRBD1 (5 bases). This CDR3 is 17 amino acids long. V was cut by 2 bases and J by 5 bases, with 16 bases left in between. CDR1 SEHNR and CDR2 FQNEAQ come from the germline V gene (reference sequence). CDR3 loop: CASSLPGRVTNNSPLHF. Here the CDR3 DNA reads TGTGCCAGCAGCTTACCGGGACGGGTAACAAATAATTCACCCCTCCACTTT.

DNA of the CDR3: TGTGCCAGTAGTTGGCTAGGGGGAGGTGAAAAACTGTTTTTT. Translation: CASSWLGGGEKLFF. This chain links TRBV19 with TRBJ1-4; weak D call: TRBD1 (6 bases). In germline, CDR1 is LNHDA, CDR2 SQIVND (reference sequence). Trimming took 5 bases from V and 7 from J, leaving 14 bases between them. This CDR3 is 14 amino acids long.

The chain is built from TRBV7-9 and TRBJ2-3; TRBD2 aligns across 7 bases. There are 15 residues in the CDR3. The germline gives CDR1 SEHNR, CDR2 FQNEAQ (reference sequence). Trimming cost V 5 bases and J 4 bases; bases outside gene matches: 9. The CDR3 coding sequence is TGTGCCAGCAGCGAGCCTAGCGGTAAGGCAGATACGCAGTATTTT. Translation gives CASSEPSGKADTQYF.

The chain has TRBV30 and TRBJ1-4; TRBD1 matches 9 bases. The germline gives CDR1 GTSNPN, CDR2 SVGIG (reference sequence). Trimming removed 4 bases from V and 0 bases from J; junction bases left unmatched: 6. The CDR3 extends over 16 amino acids. The chain's CDR3 is CAWNPGQGATNEKLFF. In DNA form, the CDR3 reads TGTGCCTGGAATCCGGGACAGGGAGCAACTAATGAAAAACTGTTTTTT. Full variable domain (missing parts from reference TRBV30 and TRBJ1-4): SQTIHQWPATLVQPVGSPLSLECTVEGTSNPNLYWYRQAAGRGLQLLFYSVGIGQISSEVPQNLSASRPQDRQFILSSKKLLLSDSGFYLCAWNPGQGATNEKLFFGSGTQLSVL.

V usage is TRBV7-9 and J usage is TRBJ1-6, with D perhaps matching TRBD1 (5 bases). The germline gives CDR1 SEHNR, CDR2 FQNEAQ (reference sequence). The CDR3 contains 14 residues. Trimming removed 5 bases from V and 7 bases from J, with 12 bases in between. CDR3 nucleotide sequence: TGTGCCAGCAGCCCAGACAGTACCAATTCACCCCTCCACTTT. Amino acid sequence: CASSPDSTNSPLHF.

This chain connects TRBV19 to TRBJ2-6; D remains ambiguous. The CDR3 has 14 amino acids. With 6 bases removed from V and 4 bases from J, the gap between germline ends came to 10 bases. Germline V gene lookup returns CDR1 LNHDA and CDR2 SQIVND (reference sequence). The CDR3 is CASSLGSGANVLTF. CDR3 sequence (DNA): TGTGCCAGTAGCCTGGGGTCCGGGGCCAACGTCCTGACTTTC.

The rearrangement joins TRBV10-3 to TRBJ2-7; 10 bases fit TRBD1. J was trimmed by 5 bases and V by 4 bases; bases with no gene match: 5. This CDR3 region has 14 residues. Germline CDR1 reads ENHRY; CDR2 reads SYGVKD. CDR3 sequence reads: CAISADRGINEQYF. For the CDR3, the DNA is TGTGCCATCAGTGCGGACAGGGGGATCAACGAGCAGTACTTC.

To note about this clone: One junction end disagrees with the germline gene, perhaps due to a read error. The chain has TRBV28 and TRBJ1-1, with a weak D call TRBD1 (5 bases). CDR3 size: 13 residues. The germline CDR1 and CDR2 sequences are MDHEN and SYDVKM. CDR3 loop: CASSLGTGTAAFF. The CDR3 DNA is TGTGCCAGCAGTTTGGGGACTGGGACTGCAGCTTTCTTT.

The rearrangement uses TRBV6-9 and TRBJ1-2, with 7 bases matching TRBD1. V trimming: 4 bases; J trimming: 4 bases; junction bases outside the gene matches: 15. Germline V gives CDR1 MNHGY, CDR2 SVAAGI. This CDR3 is 17 amino acids long. The CDR3 nucleotides are TGTGCCAGCAGTTCCCCGGGACAGCCTCCTCTCTTCTATGGCTACACCTTC. Its translation: CASSSPGQPPLFYGYTF.

For the CDR3, the DNA is TGTGCCAGCAGTTTGCGGGGCCCCCATCAGCCCCAGCATTTT. It is translated as CASSLRGPHQPQHF. The gene calls are TRBV27 and TRBJ1-5; D perhaps matches TRBD1 (5 bases). The CDR3 covers 14 residues. V lost 3 bases and J lost 5, with 11 bases in between. Germline lookup yields CDR1 MNHEY and CDR2 SMNVEV (reference sequence).

The chain employs TRBV5-1 and TRBJ1-2; D remains unclear. With 0 bases removed from V and 7 bases from J, the gap between germline ends came to 13 bases. The V gene's germline CDR1 is SGHRS and CDR2 YFSETQ. The CDR3 is 14 residues long. CDR3 sequence reads: CASSLDAGSSGYTF. Written as DNA, the CDR3 is TGCGCCAGCAGCTTGGACGCCGGGAGCAGTGGCTACACCTTC.

This clone was observed a handful of times. The chain has TRBV6-5 and TRBJ2-7, with 8 bases matching TRBD2. V was clipped by 8 bases and J by 2 bases; unmatched bases: 5. The CDR3 consists of 13 residues. The germline V gene has CDR1 MNHEY and CDR2 SVGAGI. The CDR3: CASRGLATYEQYF. The DNA of the CDR3 is TGTGCCAGCCGAGGACTAGCAACCTACGAGCAGTACTTC.